A selection of T cell receptor beta chains follows, all from one sample in a study of T cell repertoires in cytomegalovirus infection. MiXCR, applied by TCRdb to the reads, yields one record per CDR3 protein. The data show roughly 720,000 distinct CDR3 sequences, less than 40% seen once. Sequencing was done on a sample of PBMCs. Receptor source: a human donor in good health (CMV status not recorded). Some clones in this sample may be carry-over from other donors' samples. Both conserved end residues are part of each CDR3. A D gene is named only where the DNA matches it firmly. Not every row has a clone size; where given, it reads once, few, many or a size class.

TRBJ1-1 | 14 | TRBD1 | TRBV9 | . | CASSADRGRGEAFF | TGTGCCAGCAGCGCAGACAGGGGGAGGGGTGAAGCTTTCTTT
TRBJ2-7 | 18 | . | TRBV28 | few | CASSLSSLVQYRAYEQYF | TGTGCCAGCAGTTTATCGTCCCTGGTCCAATATAGGGCCTACGAGCAGTACTTC
TRBJ2-7 | 17 | TRBD1 | TRBV4-2 | . | CASSQGVYRDRDYEQYF | TGTGCCAGCAGCCAAGGGGTCTACCGGGACAGAGACTACGAGCAGTACTTC
TRBJ2-1 | 13 | . | TRBV12-5 | . | CASGFPGTWEQFF | TGTGCTAGTGGTTTTCCAGGGACCTGGGAGCAGTTCTTC
TRBJ2-3 | 13 | . | TRBV29-1 | . | CSARREVPDTQYF | TGCAGCGCCCGTAGAGAAGTCCCAGATACGCAGTATTTT
TRBJ2-5 | 14 | . | TRBV27 | few | CASSVGYGEETQYF | TGTGCCAGCAGTGTGGGCTATGGGGAAGAGACCCAGTACTTC
TRBJ2-1 | 12 | . | TRBV10-3 | few | CAIRVFNDEQFF | TGTGCCATCAGGGTATTTAATGATGAGCAGTTCTTC
TRBJ2-3 | 14 | . | TRBV7-1 | . | CASSAYGGTDTQYF | TGTGCCAGCAGTGCCTATGGGGGCACAGATACGCAGTATTTT
TRBJ2-7 | 13 | TRBD1 | TRBV2 | . | CASGDSLTYEQYF | TGTGCCAGCGGGGACAGTCTGACCTACGAGCAGTACTTC
TRBJ1-5 | 15 | TRBD1 | TRBV7-8 | . | CARSLRGQGFQPQHF | TGTGCCAGAAGCTTACGTGGACAGGGGTTCCAGCCCCAGCATTTT
TRBJ2-1 | 14 | . | TRBV25-1 | . | CASSEGGDYNEQFF | TGTGCCAGCAGTGAAGGGGGCGACTACAATGAGCAGTTCTTC
TRBJ1-2 | 14 | TRBD1 | TRBV12-3/TRBV12-4 | . | CASSPPDRGYGYTF | TGTGCCAGCAGTCCACCCGACAGGGGGTATGGCTACACCTTC
TRBJ1-1 | 14 | . | TRBV28 | . | CASRYGHTNTEAFF | TGTGCCAGCAGATACGGACACACGAACACTGAAGCTTTCTTT
TRBJ2-5 | 13 | . | TRBV11-3 | many | CASSSGWQETQYF | TGTGCCAGCAGCTCGGGATGGCAGGAGACCCAGTACTTC
TRBJ2-1 | 17 | TRBD2 | TRBV7-9 | . | CASSLGLAGGYANEQFF | TGTGCCAGCAGCTTAGGACTAGCGGGAGGGTATGCCAATGAGCAGTTCTTC
TRBJ1-1 | 17 | . | TRBV6-5 | . | CASSYSNGRLGGAEAFF | TGTGCCAGCAGTTACTCGAATGGTCGTCTGGGGGGGGCTGAAGCTTTCTTT
TRBJ2-7 | 12 | . | TRBV5-6 | . | CASGLGGHEQYF | TGTGCCAGCGGACTTGGGGGCCACGAGCAGTACTTC
TRBJ2-7 | 15 | TRBD1 | TRBV7-8 | many | CASSNPRDRGHEQYF | TGTGCCAGCAGCAACCCCCGGGACAGGGGCCACGAGCAGTACTTC
TRBJ2-7 | 14 | TRBD1 | TRBV19 | few | CATAVRQGSYEQYF | TGTGCCACTGCGGTACGACAGGGGTCCTACGAGCAGTACTTC
TRBJ1-5 | 14 | . | TRBV7-2 | few | CASSEDSRLSPQHF | TGTGCCAGCAGCGAGGACAGCCGGTTGTCCCCCCAGCATTTT
TRBJ2-7 | 17 | TRBD2 | TRBV7-6 | few | CASSLEGRAGVSYEQYF | TGTGCCAGCAGCTTAGAAGGGAGGGCGGGGGTCTCCTACGAGCAGTACTTC
TRBJ2-1 | 11 | TRBD2 | TRBV20-1 | . | CSAGTTNEQFF | TGCAGTGCTGGGACTACCAATGAGCAGTTCTTC
TRBJ2-1 | 12 | TRBD2 | TRBV2 | . | CASRGLEDEQFF | TGTGCCAGCAGGGGACTAGAGGATGAGCAGTTCTTC
TRBJ2-5 | 15 | TRBD1 | TRBV6-8 | . | CASSVTGTGEETQYF | TGTGCCAGCAGTGTGACCGGGACAGGGGAAGAGACCCAGTACTTC
TRBJ2-3 | 16 | . | TRBV7-4 | . | CASSPRGGPGTDTQYF | TGTGCCAGCAGCCCCAGGGGAGGGCCGGGCACAGATACGCAGTATTTT
TRBJ2-7 | 17 | TRBD1 | TRBV6-8 | . | CASSSNQLPTGSYEQYF | TGTGCCAGCAGTTCTAACCAACTCCCGACAGGGTCCTACGAGCAGTACTTC
TRBJ1-5 | 17 | . | TRBV28 | . | CASSLPLRQVFNQPQHF | TGTGCCAGCAGTTTACCCCTCCGACAGGTCTTCAATCAGCCCCAGCATTTT
TRBJ2-7 | 13 | . | TRBV7-2 | . | CASSLEFSYEQYF | TGTGCCAGCAGCTTAGAATTCTCCTACGAGCAGTACTTC
TRBJ2-1 | 15 | TRBD1 | TRBV19 | . | CASSSQGAFANEQFF | TGTGCCAGTAGTAGCCAGGGGGCTTTTGCTAATGAGCAGTTCTTC
TRBJ2-5 | 17 | TRBD1 | TRBV24-1 | once | CATEGNPTGALRETQYF | TGTGCCACCGAAGGAAATCCGACAGGGGCCCTGCGGGAGACCCAGTACTTC
TRBJ1-1 | 14 | . | TRBV7-2 | . | CASSQRALNTEAFF | TGTGCCAGCAGCCAGCGAGCATTGAACACTGAAGCTTTCTTT
TRBJ2-1 | 16 | TRBD2 | TRBV14 | . | CASSPQGLAGGYEQFF | TGTGCCAGCAGCCCCCAGGGACTAGCGGGAGGTTATGAGCAGTTCTTC
TRBJ1-2 | 15 | . | TRBV19 | . | CASSFRGGSMSGYTF | TGTGCCAGTAGTTTTCGAGGGGGATCTATGTCGGGCTACACCTTC
TRBJ1-2 | 14 | . | TRBV7-2 | many | CASSSTGPKYGYTF | TGTGCCAGCAGCTCTACGGGCCCGAAGTATGGCTACACCTTC
TRBJ2-5 | 12 | . | TRBV6-2/TRBV6-3 | . | CASSYSTGKKYF | TGTGCCAGCAGTTACTCGACCGGAAAGAAGTACTTC
TRBJ1-4 | 12 | . | TRBV20-1 | . | CSARKGGEKLFF | TGCAGTGCTAGAAAGGGTGGCGAAAAACTGTTTTTT
TRBJ2-4 | 11 | TRBD1 | TRBV27 | . | CASSFRQGAYF | TGTGCCAGCAGTTTCCGACAGGGGGCGTACTTC
TRBJ1-5 | 15 | TRBD1 | TRBV10-3 | . | CAISEGQGGNQPQHF | TGTGCCATCAGTGAGGGACAGGGAGGCAATCAGCCCCAGCATTTT
TRBJ2-1 | 17 | TRBD2 | TRBV11-3 | . | CASSWGGLAGQYNEQFF | TGTGCCAGCAGCTGGGGTGGTCTAGCGGGGCAGTACAATGAGCAGTTCTTC
TRBJ1-3 | 14 | . | TRBV7-2 | few | CASSLRRGGNTIYF | TGTGCCAGCAGCCTCCGCCGGGGGGGTAACACCATATATTTT
TRBJ1-2 | 15 | . | TRBV19 | . | CASSPGGQGFGGYTF | TGTGCCAGTAGCCCCGGGGGGCAGGGGTTTGGCGGCTACACCTTC
TRBJ2-1 | 15 | . | TRBV28 | . | CASSFRYGSNNEQFF | TGTGCCAGCAGTTTTAGATACGGGAGTAACAATGAGCAGTTCTTC
TRBJ2-1 | 16 | . | TRBV25-1 | many | CASSKPGGQGRGEQFF | TGTGCCAGCAGTAAACCCGGGGGGCAGGGGCGGGGGGAGCAGTTCTTC
TRBJ1-4 | 12 | . | TRBV7-9 | . | CASFEENEKLFF | TGTGCCAGCTTTGAGGAGAATGAAAAACTGTTTTTT
TRBJ1-4 | 14 | . | TRBV19 | . | CASSILGLREKLFF | TGTGCCAGTAGTATACTGGGCCTCCGGGAAAAACTGTTTTTT
TRBJ1-2 | 16 | . | TRBV9 | . | CASSVDGRGADNGYTF | TGTGCCAGCAGCGTAGACGGTCGGGGTGCGGATAATGGCTACACCTTC
TRBJ1-5 | 15 | . | TRBV20-1 | . | CSARDQGWGNQPQHF | TGCAGTGCTAGAGATCAGGGTTGGGGGAATCAGCCCCAGCATTTT
TRBJ2-5 | 15 | . | TRBV6-1 | . | CASSEGSQIQETQYF | TGTGCCAGCAGTGAAGGCTCGCAGATTCAAGAGACCCAGTACTTC
TRBJ2-3 | 16 | TRBD2 | TRBV7-2 | many | CASSPPGLGSTDTQYF | TGTGCCAGCAGCCCCCCGGGACTAGGGAGCACAGATACGCAGTATTTT
TRBJ2-3 | 16 | . | TRBV28 | few | CASTRDRGSRTDTQYF | TGTGCCAGCACAAGGGATAGGGGGTCTAGAACAGATACGCAGTATTTT
TRBJ2-1 | 14 | . | TRBV6-4 | . | CASSVRLAGGEQFF | TGTGCCAGCAGTGTACGACTCGCTGGTGGTGAGCAGTTCTTC
TRBJ2-3 | 14 | . | TRBV27 | . | CASSRSPNTDTQYF | TGTGCCAGCAGTCGCTCCCCCAACACAGATACGCAGTATTTT
TRBJ2-5 | 15 | TRBD1 | TRBV12-3/TRBV12-4 | . | CASSAPGQGARTQYF | TGTGCCAGCAGTGCCCCGGGACAGGGGGCGCGAACCCAGTACTTC
TRBJ2-1 | 13 | TRBD2 | TRBV29-1 | . | CSATGLGAIEQFF | TGCAGCGCCACGGGACTAGGAGCGATTGAGCAGTTCTTC
TRBJ2-1 | 15 | . | TRBV24-1 | . | CATSDQPAGMDEQFF | TGTGCCACCAGTGACCAACCCGCAGGGATGGATGAGCAGTTCTTC
TRBJ2-4 | 17 | TRBD2 | TRBV28 | . | CASSSGLAGVGRNIQYF | TGTGCCAGCAGTTCCGGACTAGCGGGAGTCGGGCGGAACATTCAGTACTTC
TRBJ1-1 | 15 | TRBD1 | TRBV27 | few | CASSPYRDSNTEAFF | TGTGCCAGCAGTCCATACCGGGACAGTAACACTGAAGCTTTCTTT
TRBJ1-5 | 17 | . | TRBV5-5 | few | CASSLGTLGGGNQPQHF | TGTGCCAGCAGCTTGGGGACGCTGGGCGGGGGCAATCAGCCCCAGCATTTT
TRBJ2-7 | 15 | . | TRBV5-1 | . | CASSLGGESSYEQYF | TGCGCCAGCAGCTTGGGCGGGGAGAGCTCCTACGAGCAGTACTTC